This paragraph covers one T cell receptor beta chain sequence. The CDR3 has 18 residues. The germline V gene has CDR1 WSHSY and CDR2 SAAADI. Trimming at V came to 2 bases and at J to 0 bases, leaving 7 bases not matched to a gene. Clones were read by immunoSEQ multiplex PCR, and TCRdb kept only the in-frame ones, dropping some. This table holds some 250,000 clones, about nine tenths found once. These data come from a study of blood T cell repertoires in COVID-19. The genes are TRBV10-2 and TRBJ2-6; 7 positions agree with TRBD1. Sample: PBMCs or T cells enriched from blood (not recorded which). This TCR came from a man between 18 and 29 years old who had recovered from COVID-19. The CDR3 region is CASSELQGVNSGANVLTF. CDR3 bases: TGCGCCAGCAGTGAGCTTCAGGGGGTAAACTCTGGGGCCAACGTCCTGACTTTC.